Below, 20 T cell receptor beta chains from the same sample are listed, as sequenced in a study of blood T cell repertoires in COVID-19. The data were produced by immunoSEQ multiplex PCR, yet TCRdb's version contains in-frame clones alone and is incomplete. The sample consists of about 190,000 clones, about 82% of them appearing once. Sequencing used PBMCs or T cells enriched from blood (not recorded which). The receptors derive from a man in his forties with acute COVID-19.

This chain joins TRBV19 and TRBJ2-6, with a tentative D call TRBD2 (6 bases). V dropped 7 bases and J dropped 4 bases, with 11 bases sitting between them. The CDR3 covers 14 residues. Germline loops: CDR1 LNHDA, CDR2 SQIVND (reference sequence). The CDR3 spells CASNAGSGANVLTF. Written as DNA, the CDR3 is TGTGCCAGTAATGCGGGGTCCGGGGCCAACGTCCTGACTTTC.

The chain carries TRBV7-2 and TRBJ2-7, with D perhaps TRBD1 (6 bases). Germline V gene lookup returns CDR1 SGHTA and CDR2 FQGNSA. This CDR3 is built from 15 residues. V shed 0 bases and J shed 5 bases, with 14 bases lying between them. The CDR3 nucleotides read TGTGCCAGCAGCTTAGCCGCGTACAGGGAGCACGAGCAGTACTTC. It yields the protein CASSLAAYREHEQYF. The full variable domain, completed using reference TRBV7-2 and TRBJ2-7, is GAGVSQSPSNKVTEKGKDVELRCDPISGHTALYWYRQSLGQGLEFLIYFQGNSAPDKSGLPSDRFSAERTGGSVSTLTIQRTQQEDSAVYLCASSLAAYREHEQYFGPGTRLTVT.

The chain couples TRBV14 to TRBJ1-2; no firm D call. The CDR3 consists of 15 residues. Trimming took 0 bases from V and 2 from J, leaving 10 bases between them. The V gene's germline CDR1 is SGHDN and CDR2 FVKESK. The CDR3 bases are TGTGCCAGCAGCCAAGAGTTGACACCGAACTATGGCTACACCTTC. Its translation: CASSQELTPNYGYTF.

V gene TRBV6-5 combines with J gene TRBJ2-3, with D unclear. V gave up 6 bases and J gave up 1 base, with 11 bases separating them. The CDR3 covers 14 residues. Per the germline V gene, CDR1 is MNHEY and CDR2 is SVGAGI. The CDR3 loop reads CASRLVVGTDTQYF. The CDR3 nucleotides read TGTGCCAGCAGGTTGGTAGTCGGCACAGATACGCAGTATTTT.

The V gene is TRBV4-2, the J gene TRBJ2-3, with TRBD2 matching over 14 bases. Looked up from germline, CDR1 is LGHNA and CDR2 is YNFKEQ. J was trimmed by 4 bases and V by 0 bases; bases with no gene match: 9. This CDR3 has 19 amino acids. CDR3 in DNA: TGTGCCAGCAGCCAAGAGAGCGGGACTAGCGGGGGAAGAGCAGATACGCAGTATTTT. It yields the protein CASSQESGTSGGRADTQYF.

The chain links TRBV5-1 to TRBJ2-2; TRBD1 agrees at 7 bases. J lost 4 bases, V lost 4 bases, and 7 bases had no gene match. Germline CDR1 SGHRS, CDR2 YFSETQ. The CDR3 totals 15 residues. CDR3 sequence: CASSGRTGSTGELFF. The CDR3 coding sequence is TGCGCCAGCAGCGGAAGGACAGGAAGCACCGGGGAGCTGTTTTTT.

J is TRBJ2-1 and V is TRBV18; a possible D gene is TRBD1 (7 bases). Germline V gene sequence: CDR1 KGHSH, CDR2 LQKENI. The CDR3 contains 16 residues. V was shortened by 8 bases and J by 7 bases, with 24 bases between the two germline ends. The CDR3 here is CASQPGRQGFGNEQFF. The CDR3, as DNA: TGTGCCAGCCAACCCGGGAGACAGGGCTTTGGAAATGAGCAGTTCTTC.

This chain uses TRBV18 with TRBJ2-2, with a weak D call TRBD2 (6 bases). V gave up 3 bases and J gave up 4 bases, with 15 bases separating them. The germline V gene encodes CDR1 KGHSH and CDR2 LQKENI. CDR3 length equals 16 residues. CDR3 bases: TGTGCCAGCTCACCTTGGGCAGGGAGGCGCACCGGGGAGCTGTTTTTT. Its protein is CASSPWAGRRTGELFF.

In its sample, this clone was seen a few times. The chain links TRBV27 to TRBJ2-7; 8 bases match TRBD2. The length of the CDR3 is 13 residues. The V and J ends lost 5 bases and 6 bases, in that order; junction bases with no gene match: 6. Germline V CDR1 and CDR2: MNHEY, SMNVEV (reference sequence). CDR3 in DNA: TGTGCCAGCAGTCCCGGGACTAGGGGCGAGCAGTACTTC. It codes for CASSPGTRGEQYF.

This chain's CDR3 is CASSLGVGQGTGELFF. CDR3 sequence (DNA): TGTGCCAGCAGCTTGGGGGTGGGACAGGGCACCGGGGAGCTGTTTTTT. The V and J genes are TRBV5-5 and TRBJ2-2, with 9 nucleotides matching TRBD1. V shed 0 bases and J 4 bases; nucleotides not matched to a gene: 4. The germline V gene has CDR1 SGHKS and CDR2 YYEKEE (reference sequence). The CDR3 spans 16 residues.

This clone was seen once. The chain employs TRBV18 and TRBJ2-1; TRBD2 agrees at 13 bases. The CDR3 has 16 amino acids. After removal of 5 bases from V and 7 bases from J, the junction contained 8 bases not matched to a gene. Germline assignment: CDR1 KGHSH and CDR2 LQKENI. The chain's CDR3 is CASSGGLAGVLNEQFF. CDR3 DNA sequence: TGTGCCAGCTCAGGCGGACTAGCGGGAGTTCTGAATGAGCAGTTCTTC.

The chain links TRBV9 to TRBJ2-3, with 10 bases matching TRBD2. Germline loops: CDR1 SGDLS, CDR2 YYNGEE. This CDR3 contains 17 residues. The V gene end was trimmed by 2 bases and the J gene end by 5 bases; junction bases not matched to a gene: 11. The DNA for the CDR3 is TGTGCCAGCAGCGTCCCTCTAGCGGGAGTAGGAGGAGATACGCAGTATTTT. Protein product: CASSVPLAGVGGDTQYF.

Concerning this clone: At one end the junction does not follow the germline gene, possibly because of a read error. This chain links TRBV6-6 with TRBJ2-5; 12 bases line up with TRBD2. CDR3 length: 14 residues. The germline V gene has CDR1 MNHNY and CDR2 SVGAGI (reference sequence). The CDR3, as DNA: TGTGCCAGCACCCCGGGACTAGCGGGCTGGGTTAAGGACTTC. The encoded protein is CASTPGLAGWVKDF.

The V gene is TRBV6-2 or TRBV6-3, the J gene TRBJ2-1; 7 bases line up with TRBD2. The V gene's germline CDR1 is MNHEY and CDR2 SVGEGT. The CDR3 length is 16 residues. The V segment lost 0 bases and the J segment 4 bases; nucleotides outside the gene matches: 6. The CDR3 here is CASSYSPGLTYNEQFF. CDR3 DNA: TGTGCCAGCAGTTACTCACCGGGACTAACATACAATGAGCAGTTCTTC.

The V and J genes are TRBV5-4 and TRBJ1-2; 11 nucleotides align to TRBD1. The CDR3 covers 15 residues. V shed 5 bases, J shed 5 bases, and the junction held 8 bases outside the gene matches. Per the germline V gene, CDR1 is SGHNT and CDR2 is YYREEE (reference sequence). CDR3 sequence reads: CASSLRDRGGYGYTF. CDR3 nucleotides: TGTGCCAGCAGTCTCCGGGACAGGGGGGGGTATGGCTACACCTTC. Full variable domain (remainder filled in from reference TRBV5-4 and TRBJ1-2): ETGVTQSPTHLIKTRGQQVTLRCSSQSGHNTVSWYQQALGQGPQFIFQYYREEENGRGNFPPRFSGLQFPNYSSELNVNALELDDSALYLCASSLRDRGGYGYTFGSGTRLTVV.

The rearrangement joins TRBV5-4 to TRBJ1-1; 9 bases align to TRBD1. The CDR3 has 15 residues. Trimming took 0 bases from V and 11 from J; bases not matched to a gene: 11. Germline assignment: CDR1 SGHNT and CDR2 YYREEE (reference sequence). CDR3 in DNA: TGTGCCAGCAGCTTGGCCGGCACAGGGGGCCGAGACGCTTTCTTT. This codes for CASSLAGTGGRDAFF.

This clone was seen only a few times. The chain is built from TRBV6-2 or TRBV6-3 and TRBJ1-2; 8 bases are shared with TRBD1. The CDR3 contains 14 residues. Germline CDR1 reads MNHEY; CDR2 reads SVGEGT. V dropped 4 bases and J dropped 3; count of bases not matched to a gene: 4. This chain's CDR3 is CASSFLGQDYGYTF. The CDR3 nucleotides read TGTGCCAGCAGTTTCCTGGGACAGGACTATGGCTACACCTTC.

This sequence joins TRBV2 and TRBJ2-2; 9 bases align to TRBD2. The trim removed 8 bases at V and 4 bases at J, leaving 11 bases unmatched. Per the germline V gene, CDR1 is SNHLY and CDR2 is FYNNEI. CDR3 size: 16 residues. The CDR3 is CASLARTSAGTGELFF. The CDR3 DNA is TGTGCCAGCCTGGCCCGGACTAGCGCGGGCACCGGGGAGCTGTTTTTT.

This CDR3 reads CASALGADYGYTF. The CDR3 DNA is TGTGCCAGCGCCCTTGGGGCGGACTATGGCTACACCTTC. The genes are TRBV6-5 and TRBJ1-2, with D perhaps matching TRBD1 (5 bases). From germline, CDR1 is MNHEY and CDR2 SVGAGI. V lost 8 bases, J lost 3 bases, and 13 bases lay in between. This CDR3 comprises 13 residues.

This sequence joins TRBV11-2 and TRBJ1-5; no clear D gene. This CDR3 is built from 15 residues. Germline CDR1 SGHAT, CDR2 FQNNGV. V shed 0 bases and J shed 7 bases, with 13 bases lying between them. As DNA, the CDR3 is TGTGCCAGCAGCTTAGATCGCAAGGGAGGGCAGCCCCAGCATTTT. Translating it yields CASSLDRKGGQPQHF.